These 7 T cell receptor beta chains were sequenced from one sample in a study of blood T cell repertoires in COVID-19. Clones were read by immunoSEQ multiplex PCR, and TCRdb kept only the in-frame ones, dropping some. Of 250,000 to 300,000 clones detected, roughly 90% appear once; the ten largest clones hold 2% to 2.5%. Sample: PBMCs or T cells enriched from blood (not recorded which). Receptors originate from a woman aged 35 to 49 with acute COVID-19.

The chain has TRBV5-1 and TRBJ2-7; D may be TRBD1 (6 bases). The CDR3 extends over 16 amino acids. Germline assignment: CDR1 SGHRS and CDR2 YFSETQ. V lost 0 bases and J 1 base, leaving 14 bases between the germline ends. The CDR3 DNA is TGCGCCAGCAGCTTGGGTACAGGGAGAGTATCCTACGAGCAGTACTTC. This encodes CASSLGTGRVSYEQYF.

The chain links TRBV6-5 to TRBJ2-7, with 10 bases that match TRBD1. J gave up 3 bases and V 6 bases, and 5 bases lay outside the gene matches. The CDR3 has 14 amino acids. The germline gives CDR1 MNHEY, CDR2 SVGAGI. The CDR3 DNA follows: TGTGCCAGCAGCGGGGACAGGGGTAGCTACGAGCAGTACTTC. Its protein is CASSGDRGSYEQYF.

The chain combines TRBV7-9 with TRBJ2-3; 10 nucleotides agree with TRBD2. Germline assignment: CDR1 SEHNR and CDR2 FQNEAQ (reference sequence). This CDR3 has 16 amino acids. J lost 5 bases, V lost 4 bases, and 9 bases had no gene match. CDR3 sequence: CASSSTAGGRGDTQYF. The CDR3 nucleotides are TGTGCCAGCAGCTCAACAGCGGGAGGGCGGGGAGATACGCAGTATTTT.

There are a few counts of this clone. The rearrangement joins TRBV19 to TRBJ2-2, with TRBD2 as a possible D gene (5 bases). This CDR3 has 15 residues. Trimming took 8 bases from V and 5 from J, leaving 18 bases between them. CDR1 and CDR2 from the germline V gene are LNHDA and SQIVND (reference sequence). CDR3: CASSEHKSGTGELFF. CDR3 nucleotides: TGTGCCAGTTCTGAACATAAATCGGGGACCGGGGAGCTGTTTTTT.

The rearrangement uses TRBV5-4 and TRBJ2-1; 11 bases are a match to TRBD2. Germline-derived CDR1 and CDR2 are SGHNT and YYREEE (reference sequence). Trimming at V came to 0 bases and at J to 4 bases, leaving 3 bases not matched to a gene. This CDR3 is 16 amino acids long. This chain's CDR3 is CASSLDLAGGYNEQFF. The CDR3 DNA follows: TGTGCCAGCAGCTTGGATCTAGCGGGGGGATACAATGAGCAGTTCTTC. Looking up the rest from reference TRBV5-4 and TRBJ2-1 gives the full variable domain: ETGVTQSPTHLIKTRGQQVTLRCSSQSGHNTVSWYQQALGQGPQFIFQYYREEENGRGNFPPRFSGLQFPNYSSELNVNALELDDSALYLCASSLDLAGGYNEQFFGPGTRLTVL.

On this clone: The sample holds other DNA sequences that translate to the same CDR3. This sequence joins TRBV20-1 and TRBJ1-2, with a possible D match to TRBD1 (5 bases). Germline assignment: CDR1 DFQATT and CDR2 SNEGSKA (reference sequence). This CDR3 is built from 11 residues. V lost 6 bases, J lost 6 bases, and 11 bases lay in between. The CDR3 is CSAPGTDGYTF. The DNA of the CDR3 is TGCAGTGCCCCCGGGACTGATGGCTACACCTTC.

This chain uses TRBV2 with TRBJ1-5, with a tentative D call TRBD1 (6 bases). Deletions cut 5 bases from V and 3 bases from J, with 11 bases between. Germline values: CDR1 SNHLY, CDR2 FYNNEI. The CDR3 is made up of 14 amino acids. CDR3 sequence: CASSWTVNNQPQHF. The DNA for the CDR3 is TGTGCCAGCAGTTGGACAGTCAACAATCAGCCCCAGCATTTT.